This TCR beta chain appears in the sequencing data of a study of identical twins. Study-level findings and limits: Twins shared beta out-of-frame sequences in excess, but this excess was weaker. Insertions ran lower in abundant cord blood beta clonotypes, though not in memory repertoires.

With no exceptions, donors were healthy Caucasians. Germline V CDR1 and CDR2: KGHDR, SFDVKD. The V and J ends lost 1 base and 5 bases respectively, with 13 bases between them. The CDR3 spans 16 residues. The authors used template switching to add a universal primer site and gave cDNA unique molecular identifiers. MiXCR, run by TCRdb on the 5' RACE reads, gives a single entry per CDR3 protein. The data hold hundreds of thousands of distinct CDR3 sequences, with approximately 6% observed a single time. Regarding this clonotype: Its antigen is as yet unknown.

V gene TRBV24-1 combines with J gene TRBJ2-2; D is possibly TRBD1 or TRBD2 (5 bases each). This receptor was identified in a man aged 18 to 29 in good health. Sequencing was done on a sample of naive T cells sorted from blood. The CDR3 region has the DNA TGTGCCACCAGTGATTTCCCGAGGGGAAGGACCGGGGAGCTGTTTTTT. Protein sequence: CATSDFPRGRTGELFF.